This TCR beta chain came from a study of blood T cells in healthy people across ages (dated by TCRdb to between 2015 and 2016). With regard to the full study: Template switching captured roughly one uniquely barcoded TCR beta cDNA molecule per two T cells in model experiments. Four age groups were formed from the donors: young (average around 15 years), middle-aged (just under 40), aged (approximately 60) and long-lived (around 82). Two additional independent replicas of 1 million unique cDNA reads from the same blood draw were analyzed for two donors (one aged 18 to 29 and one aged 80 or older). Age-related changes in TCR beta repertoire diversity were measured in the study by deep sequencing normalized with unique cDNA molecular identifiers.

Points the paper makes about the study in general: Estimates of total diversity from one million sequenced T cells were regarded as lower bounds and underestimates. Since profiling was done on bulk unsorted PBMCs, naive and antigen-experienced compartments could not be conclusively compared. Compared with the aged group, more naive CD4+ T cells, fewer expanded clones and increased TCR diversity were shown by the long-lived group, suggesting age selection. Observed TCR beta diversity per million T cells fell roughly linearly with age, and a significant reduction was already apparent by age roughly 40. The percentage of naive T cells measured by flow cytometry correlated strongly with observed TCR beta diversity. Because donor CMV infection status was unknown, age-related changes in expanded clonotypes were potentially confounded.

Library generation was performed with 5' RACE. Sequencing instrument: Illumina HiSeq 2500. A second about 7 to 12 cycle PCR used a sample-barcoded 5' primer and a J-beta primer mix. Each TCR beta cDNA molecule received a unique molecular identifier from a template-switch 5' adaptor carrying 12 random nucleotides. Each sample yielded at least 3 million CDR3-containing paired-end reads. First-strand cDNA was synthesized from all RNA with the Mint cDNA synthesis kit, primed by a TRBC-specific oligonucleotide. Following uracil-DNA glycosylase treatment, all cDNA underwent a first 18-cycle PCR with the universal primers M1SS and BC2_uni_R. In the paper's pipeline: Each sample was normalized by randomly selecting 1 million high-quality reads, each carrying a distinct molecular identifier. Instead of being binned into consensus sequences, reads that shared molecular identifiers were thrown out. MiTCR, set to a Q25 quality threshold and the strictest error-elimination algorithm, was used for CDR3 identification, clonotype clustering and error correction. A nonparametric unseen species model using Euler transformation provided a lower-bound estimate of total TCR beta diversity. Starting from the raw public reads, TCRdb applied fastp trimming at Q25, assembled clones with MiXCR and retained in-frame beta chains. For every CDR3 protein sequence, its rows merge into one entry that carries the most common genes and DNA. Clone size and V and J calls follow TCRdb, not the original study. Recorded for this sample are around 800,000 distinct CDR3 sequences; roughly 25% of them occurred a single time. The biggest ten clones account for roughly 3.1% of the sample.

The junction carries 14 bases between V and J, which are trimmed by 2 bases and 0 bases respectively. Via the germline V gene, CDR1 is SGHAT and CDR2 FQNNGV. Counted from cysteine to phenylalanine, this CDR3 has 17 amino acids. The kept DNA is CDR3 alone, 51 bases in frame from the first base. This clonotype was seen a handful of times. The specificity of this receptor is unknown. No base quality values were provided; no much bigger clone lies one nucleotide off. Systemically healthy Caucasian individuals from Russia, some 36 in total and aged about 6 to 90 years, were included as donors. Around 10 milliliters of peripheral blood were collected from each donor into EDTA-treated Vacutainer tubes. Ficoll-Paque density-gradient centrifugation was used to isolate PBMCs, with at least 6.5 million per sample. Trizol reagent was used to extract total RNA from PBMCs, with at least 6 micrograms per sample. For every donor, an aliquot of PBMCs went through flow cytometry to measure the percentages of naive CD45RAhigh/CD27high T cells.

These same data were also listed under a study on T cells of mothers and their children. As described in the second report: Nine systemically healthy Caucasian individuals served as donors, namely three mothers together with their six children. cDNA synthesis consumed the entire amount of extracted RNA, loaded at 1.5 ug RNA in each 15 ul reaction. In the second PCR, the M1S primer introduced both the sample barcodes and 2-4 random nucleotides. More than 8 million TCR beta CDR3 reads were obtained from each mother, and about 3 million reads were obtained from each child. Thymic selection similarly shapes TCR recombination output in related and unrelated pairs, with minor effect from inherited differences. Normalized repertoire overlap was always found to be slightly, but never significantly, higher in related mother-child pairs than in unrelated mother-child pairs. With a sensitivity of approximately 100 clones per million clonotypes, no persistent microchimeric T cell clones were detected. To look for features that set related mother-child pairs apart from unrelated individuals, the researchers ran deep NGS to compare the TCR beta repertoires of mothers and children. The mean age was around 40 +/- 4 years for the mothers and approximately 11 +/- 4 years for the children. After adapter ligation with NEBNext reagents, the libraries were sequenced on Illumina HiSeq 2000 with 100+100 nt paired-end reads. To prevent cross-contamination, the mother and child libraries were prepared one month apart and sequenced in separate runs. For each donor, between roughly 450,000 and 2,100,000 distinct TCR beta clonotypes were identified. Naive TCR beta clonotypes were estimated from low-frequency clonotypes matched to each donor's FACS-determined naive share, without sorting.

The sequence came from a boy under 18 in good health. The chain links TRBV11-2 with TRBJ2-1, with the identity of the D gene unclear. The source material was blood. The DNA reads as follows: TGTGCCAGCAGCTTAATGGGCAGAAGAAGCTCCTACAATGAGCAGTTCTTC. Translated, it reads CASSLMGRRSSYNEQFF.